The rows below give T cell receptor beta chains drawn from one sample of a study of cytomegalovirus exposure and HLA in healthy donors. Clones were sequenced by immunoSEQ multiplex PCR, and TCRdb holds only the in-frame ones, with some missing. The sample contains approximately 100,000 clones, 60% to 80% of which appear only once. The specimen sequenced was PBMCs. These receptor sequences come from a man between 60 and 75 years old in good health and CMV-seropositive. Both conserved end residues are trimmed from each CDR3. Each record gives: J gene, clone size, V gene, CDR3 protein. Expanded clones get a size class; other rows say once, few or many, or leave the size out.

j_call: TRBJ1-2
clone_size: .
v_call: TRBV29-1
cdr3_aa: SVANRGGYGYT

j_call: TRBJ1-4
clone_size: .
v_call: TRBV25-1
cdr3_aa: ASRGSNEKLF

j_call: TRBJ2-5
clone_size: .
v_call: TRBV6-5
cdr3_aa: ASRTTGRETQY

j_call: TRBJ1-4
clone_size: .
v_call: TRBV7-8
cdr3_aa: ASSLADTSNEKLF

j_call: TRBJ1-4
clone_size: .
v_call: TRBV18
cdr3_aa: ASSPREALDKLF

j_call: TRBJ1-3
clone_size: .
v_call: TRBV5-1
cdr3_aa: ASSLRPGDTIY

j_call: TRBJ2-7
clone_size: once
v_call: TRBV27
cdr3_aa: ASFNRGLYEQY

j_call: TRBJ1-6
clone_size: .
v_call: TRBV4-1
cdr3_aa: ASSLGQGASPLH

j_call: TRBJ1-1
clone_size: .
v_call: TRBV2
cdr3_aa: ASSSLGDTEAF

j_call: .
clone_size: .
v_call: TRBV5-4
cdr3_aa: ASSLEGQVSYEQY

j_call: TRBJ2-1
clone_size: once
v_call: TRBV10-2
cdr3_aa: ASRETSGGALYNEQF

j_call: TRBJ2-1
clone_size: .
v_call: TRBV7-2
cdr3_aa: ASSLASGKIEHKF

j_call: TRBJ2-1
clone_size: .
v_call: TRBV5-4
cdr3_aa: ASSTGPYNEQF

j_call: TRBJ1-2
clone_size: .
v_call: TRBV7-8
cdr3_aa: ASSSLGGYT

j_call: TRBJ2-1
clone_size: .
v_call: TRBV6-1
cdr3_aa: ASSVSAGGPGAYNEQF

j_call: TRBJ2-3
clone_size: .
v_call: TRBV6-1
cdr3_aa: ASADRGVGRDTQY

j_call: TRBJ1-3
clone_size: .
v_call: TRBV5-4
cdr3_aa: ASSYQGIGNTIY

j_call: TRBJ2-1
clone_size: .
v_call: TRBV12-5
cdr3_aa: ASGYRGTSEQF

j_call: TRBJ1-2
clone_size: .
v_call: TRBV6-5
cdr3_aa: ASSYTTGGRNYGYT

j_call: TRBJ1-2
clone_size: .
v_call: TRBV27
cdr3_aa: ASSPTPGQSNYGYT

j_call: TRBJ2-5
clone_size: .
v_call: TRBV4-1
cdr3_aa: ASSLNTYQETQY

j_call: .
clone_size: .
v_call: TRBV5-1
cdr3_aa: ASRPQTGPQETQY

j_call: TRBJ2-1
clone_size: .
v_call: TRBV18
cdr3_aa: ASSPNRGDNEQF

j_call: TRBJ2-7
clone_size: .
v_call: TRBV6-1
cdr3_aa: ASSGQGYEQY

j_call: TRBJ1-5
clone_size: .
v_call: TRBV5-1
cdr3_aa: ASSLGDSHNQPQH

j_call: TRBJ2-7
clone_size: .
v_call: TRBV5-1
cdr3_aa: ASSLVPGGSLGSEQY

j_call: TRBJ2-7
clone_size: .
v_call: TRBV4-1
cdr3_aa: ASSQKQGPYPSYEQY

j_call: TRBJ2-5
clone_size: few
v_call: TRBV7-9
cdr3_aa: ASSSLEWAQETQY

j_call: TRBJ2-3
clone_size: .
v_call: TRBV6-5
cdr3_aa: ASRKGQRTDTQY

j_call: TRBJ1-1
clone_size: .
v_call: TRBV5-8
cdr3_aa: ASSRLQVRTEAF

j_call: TRBJ1-2
clone_size: .
v_call: TRBV28
cdr3_aa: AAGRPNYGYT

j_call: TRBJ2-3
clone_size: .
v_call: TRBV5-4
cdr3_aa: ASKMGQVSTDTQY

j_call: TRBJ1-3
clone_size: few
v_call: TRBV6-6
cdr3_aa: ASGVNSGNTIY

j_call: TRBJ2-7
clone_size: once
v_call: TRBV7-9
cdr3_aa: SSSPDRSRTTYEQY

j_call: TRBJ1-1
clone_size: .
v_call: TRBV27
cdr3_aa: ASSFEGKQAF

j_call: TRBJ1-3
clone_size: .
v_call: TRBV18
cdr3_aa: ASSPQGAIGNTIY

j_call: TRBJ2-3
clone_size: .
v_call: TRBV5-1
cdr3_aa: ASSLVGASTDTQY

j_call: TRBJ1-1
clone_size: .
v_call: TRBV4-2
cdr3_aa: ASSQGAGGRRNTEAF

j_call: TRBJ1-2
clone_size: .
v_call: TRBV7-8
cdr3_aa: ASSPQQGVYGYT

j_call: TRBJ1-1
clone_size: .
v_call: TRBV5-1
cdr3_aa: ASSLGQGTYTEAF

j_call: TRBJ2-7
clone_size: .
v_call: TRBV28
cdr3_aa: ASRGQGYEQY

j_call: TRBJ2-3
clone_size: .
v_call: TRBV10-3
cdr3_aa: AINEREKTDTQY

j_call: TRBJ1-4
clone_size: few
v_call: TRBV4-1
cdr3_aa: ASSQPWTGSGRKLF

j_call: TRBJ2-7
clone_size: .
v_call: TRBV27
cdr3_aa: ASSLSRTGQGYEQY

j_call: TRBJ2-2
clone_size: once
v_call: TRBV6-5
cdr3_aa: ASSFTGTTGELF

j_call: TRBJ2-7
clone_size: .
v_call: TRBV7-9
cdr3_aa: ASSARTHDTEQY

j_call: TRBJ2-2
clone_size: .
v_call: TRBV5-1
cdr3_aa: ASSKSGTGNTGELF

j_call: TRBJ2-3
clone_size: .
v_call: TRBV27
cdr3_aa: ASSFVGGDTQY

j_call: TRBJ2-5
clone_size: .
v_call: TRBV5-1
cdr3_aa: ASSIGQGEETQY

j_call: TRBJ2-7
clone_size: .
v_call: TRBV19
cdr3_aa: ASSPGDRARYGEQY

j_call: TRBJ2-2
clone_size: .
v_call: TRBV11-2
cdr3_aa: ASSPSGGSNTGELF

j_call: TRBJ2-7
clone_size: few
v_call: TRBV10-1
cdr3_aa: ASSEGLAGVDEQY

j_call: TRBJ2-1
clone_size: .
v_call: TRBV19
cdr3_aa: ASSDPPAGGPHEQF